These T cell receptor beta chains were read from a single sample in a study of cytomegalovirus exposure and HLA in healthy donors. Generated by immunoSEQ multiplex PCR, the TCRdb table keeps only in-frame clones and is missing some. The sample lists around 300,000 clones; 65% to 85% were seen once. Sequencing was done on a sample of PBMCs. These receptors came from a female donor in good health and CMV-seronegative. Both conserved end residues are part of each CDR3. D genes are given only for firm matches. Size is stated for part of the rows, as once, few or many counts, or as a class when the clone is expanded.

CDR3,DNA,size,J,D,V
CASSLGPAYGYTF,TGTGCCAGCAGTCTGGGCCCTGCCTATGGCTACACCTTC,NA,TRBJ1-2,NA,TRBV27
CASSTSRGSGLYEQYF,TGCGCCAGCAGCACGTCCAGGGGGTCAGGCCTCTACGAGCAGTACTTC,few,TRBJ2-7,TRBD1,TRBV5-1
CASSLGSGPTDTQYF,TGCGCCAGCAGCTTGGGTAGCGGGCCGACAGATACGCAGTATTTT,NA,TRBJ2-3,TRBD2,TRBV5-1
CASSLGRFSGNTIYF,TGTGCCAGCAGCCTCGGGAGATTCTCTGGAAACACCATATATTTT,NA,TRBJ1-3,NA,TRBV11-2
CASSPAGTANYGYTF,TGTGCCAGCAGCCCCGCCGGGACAGCTAACTATGGCTACACCTTC,NA,TRBJ1-2,TRBD1,TRBV27
CATSRARRAGTEAFF,TGTGCCACCAGCAGAGCACGGAGGGCGGGCACTGAAGCTTTCTTT,NA,TRBJ1-1,NA,TRBV15
CASSEAGVARQPQHF,TGCGCCAGCAGTGAGGCAGGGGTTGCTCGCCAGCCCCAGCATTTT,few,TRBJ1-5,NA,TRBV10-2
CASSSLTSGSVYEQFF,TGTGCCAGCTCATCACTCACTAGCGGGAGTGTCTATGAGCAGTTCTTC,NA,TRBJ2-1,TRBD2,TRBV18
CASSLDGRSNEKLFF,TGTGCCAGCAGCTTGGATGGCAGATCTAATGAAAAACTGTTTTTT,NA,TRBJ1-4,NA,TRBV5-4
CASQYFRLAHEQFF,TGTGCCAGCCAATATTTTCGACTAGCTCATGAGCAGTTCTTC,NA,TRBJ2-1,TRBD2,TRBV6-8
CASRRTGAKKLANEKLFF,TGTGCCAGCAGAAGAACAGGGGCGAAAAAATTGGCTAATGAAAAACTGTTTTTT,NA,TRBJ1-4,TRBD1,TRBV7-9
CDLWTQYF,TGTGATTTATGGACCCAGTACTTC,NA,TRBJ2-5,NA,TRBV25-1
CASSRGAGVAYTQYF,TGTGCCAGCAGCCGCGGGGCGGGAGTCGCATATACGCAGTATTTT,NA,TRBJ2-3,TRBD2,TRBV27
CASREPFAGITGELFF,TGTGCCAGCAGGGAGCCATTTGCGGGGATCACCGGGGAGCTGTTTTTT,NA,TRBJ2-2,NA,TRBV5-8
CASSLAQGGRAWETQYF,TGTGCTAGCAGCTTAGCGCAAGGCGGGAGGGCCTGGGAGACCCAGTACTTC,NA,TRBJ2-5,TRBD2,TRBV7-7
CASRIYRGTYNEQFF,TGTGCCAGCAGGATTTACAGGGGTACCTACAATGAGCAGTTCTTC,NA,TRBJ2-1,TRBD1,TRBV6-1
CASSPLGTGPYEQYF,TGTGCCAGCTCACCTCTCGGGACAGGGCCCTACGAGCAGTACTTC,NA,TRBJ2-7,TRBD1,TRBV18
CASSLGGGSGNEQFF,TGTGCCAGCAGCTTAGGTGGCGGGAGTGGGAATGAGCAGTTCTTC,NA,TRBJ2-1,TRBD2,TRBV11-2
CASSLFPSGSYEQYF,TGTGCCAGCAGCTTGTTTCCCTCCGGCTCCTACGAGCAGTACTTC,few,TRBJ2-7,NA,TRBV11-2
CASRTQGGTEAFF,TGTGCCAGTAGAACACAGGGGGGAACTGAAGCTTTCTTT,few,TRBJ1-1,TRBD1,TRBV19
CASSLRGRATNEKLFF,TGTGCCAGTAGCCTGAGGGGGAGGGCAACTAATGAAAAACTGTTTTTT,NA,TRBJ1-4,NA,TRBV19
CASTKRTGGREETQYF,TGTGCCAGCACAAAAAGAACAGGGGGCAGGGAAGAGACCCAGTACTTC,NA,TRBJ2-5,TRBD1,TRBV28
CAWSLGAGGISGSPLHF,TGTGCCTGGAGCCTCGGGGCAGGGGGCATTTCAGGATCACCCCTCCACTTT,few,TRBJ1-6,TRBD1,TRBV30
CASSLVSGSNEQFF,TGTGCCAGCAGCTTAGTATCAGGGTCCAATGAGCAGTTCTTC,once,TRBJ2-1,NA,TRBV13
CASSQGGSPNTQYF,TGTGCCAGCAGCCAAGGCGGGAGCCCCAATACGCAGTATTTT,NA,TRBJ2-3,TRBD2,TRBV6-5
CASSAGGSGNTIYF,TGTGCCAGCAGCGCCGGGGGGTCAGGAAACACCATATATTTT,NA,TRBJ1-3,NA,TRBV11-3
CASSPPGVSGTYEQYF,TGTGCCAGCAGCCCCCCTGGGGTTAGCGGAACCTACGAGCAGTACTTC,NA,TRBJ2-7,NA,TRBV11-3
CAWNSGGGTEAFF,TGTGCCTGGAACTCCGGGGGAGGAACTGAAGCTTTCTTT,NA,TRBJ1-1,NA,TRBV30
CSVVGRGYSYEQYF,TGCAGCGTTGTGGGCAGGGGGTACTCCTACGAGCAGTACTTC,once,TRBJ2-7,TRBD1,TRBV29-1
CASSIDGFLAGQFF,TGTGCCAGTAGTATAGATGGTTTCCTAGCGGGGCAGTTCTTC,NA,TRBJ2-1,TRBD2,TRBV19
CASSSYWTSGRTDTQYF,TGTGCCAGCAGCTCATATTGGACTAGCGGACGCACAGATACGCAGTATTTT,NA,TRBJ2-3,TRBD2,TRBV5-5
CASSPVGGGSYNEQFF,TGTGCCAGCAGCCCGGTTGGGGGAGGGTCCTACAATGAGCAGTTCTTC,NA,TRBJ2-1,TRBD2,TRBV7-9
CASKREAGTGGEKLFF,TGTGCCAGCAAGAGAGAAGCCGGGACAGGGGGCGAAAAACTGTTTTTT,NA,TRBJ1-4,TRBD1,TRBV2
CAVGARQGSDEQFF,TGTGCCGTGGGGGCGCGGCAGGGTTCGGATGAGCAGTTCTTC,few,TRBJ2-1,NA,TRBV10-3
CASSKRDRDNTGELFF,TGTGCCAGCAGCAAAAGAGACAGGGACAACACCGGGGAGCTGTTTTTT,few,TRBJ2-2,NA,TRBV21-1
CASSVAREGDGYTF,TGTGCCAGCAGCGTAGCAAGGGAGGGGGATGGCTACACCTTC,NA,TRBJ1-2,NA,TRBV9
CASSPPGVGGNTIYF,TGTGCCAGCAGCCCACCAGGGGTGGGAGGAAACACCATATATTTT,once,TRBJ1-3,NA,TRBV28
CATSGGTGHSNQPQHF,TGTGCCACCAGCGGAGGGACAGGGCATAGCAATCAGCCCCAGCATTTT,NA,TRBJ1-5,TRBD1,TRBV15
CASSQWGGTVETQYF,TGCGCCAGCAGCCAATGGGGGGGAACGGTGGAGACCCAGTACTTC,once,TRBJ2-5,TRBD2,TRBV4-1
CASSPGQGTNYGYTF,TGTGCCAGCAGCCCAGGACAGGGAACTAACTATGGCTACACCTTC,NA,TRBJ1-2,TRBD1,TRBV7-8
CASSFRQIRGNEQFF,TGCGCCAGCAGCTTCCGACAGATAAGAGGCAATGAGCAGTTCTTC,NA,TRBJ2-1,NA,TRBV5-1
CASSLSSYEQYF,TGTGCCAGCAGCTTATCCAGCTACGAGCAGTACTTC,NA,TRBJ2-7,NA,TRBV7-9